The clone carrying this TCR beta chain showed up many times. One end of the junction fails to match germline, which may point to a read error. The same CDR3 also results from other DNA sequences found in this sample. The source of the sample is a study of metastatic and nonmetastatic thyroid tumors. MiXCR reprocessed the PCR reads for TCRdb. The sample consists of about 69,000 clones, 12% to 15% of them appearing once. Thyroid surgery was preceded by no treatment in any patient. The germline V gene encodes CDR1 PRHDT and CDR2 FYEKMQ (reference sequence). This CDR3 comprises 15 residues. This clonotype was obtained from a male donor with papillary thyroid cancer or a benign thyroid nodule (not recorded which). Some clones in this sample may be carry-over from other donors' samples. What was sequenced was blood. The rearrangement joins TRBV13 to TRBJ1-1, with TRBD1 as a possible D gene (5 bases). The CDR3 DNA reads TGTGCCAGCAGCGACGGGGACCAACGCAACACTGAGGCTTTCTTT. Its translation: CASSDGDQRNTEAFF. Drawing the rest from reference TRBV13 and TRBJ1-1, the complete variable domain is AAGVIQSPRHLIKEKRETATLKCYPIPRHDTVYWYQQGPGQDPQFLISFYEKMQSDKGSIPDRFSAQQFSDYHSELNMSSLELGDSALYFCASSDGDQRNTEAFFGQGTRLTVV.